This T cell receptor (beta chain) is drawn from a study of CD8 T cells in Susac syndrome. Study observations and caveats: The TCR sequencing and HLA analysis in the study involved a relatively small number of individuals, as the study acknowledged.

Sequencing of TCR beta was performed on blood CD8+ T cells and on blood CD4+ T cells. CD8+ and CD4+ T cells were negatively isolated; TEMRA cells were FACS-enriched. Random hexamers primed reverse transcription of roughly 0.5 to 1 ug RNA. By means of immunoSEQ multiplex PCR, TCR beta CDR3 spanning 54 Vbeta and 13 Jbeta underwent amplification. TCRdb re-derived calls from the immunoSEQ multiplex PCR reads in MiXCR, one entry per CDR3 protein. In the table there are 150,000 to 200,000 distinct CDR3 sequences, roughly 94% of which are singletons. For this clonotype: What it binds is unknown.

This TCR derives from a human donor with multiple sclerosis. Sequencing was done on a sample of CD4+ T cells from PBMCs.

The CDR3 spells CASSSYSEGGEQYF. DNA of the CDR3: TGTGCCAGCAGCTCCTACAGCGAGGGGGGTGAGCAGTACTTC. The chain carries TRBV7-6 and TRBJ2-7; D is possibly TRBD1 or TRBD2 (6 bases each). Trimming left V 4 bases short and J 7 bases short, with 17 bases between. The length of the CDR3 is 14 residues. The germline V gene has CDR1 SGHVS and CDR2 FNYEAQ.